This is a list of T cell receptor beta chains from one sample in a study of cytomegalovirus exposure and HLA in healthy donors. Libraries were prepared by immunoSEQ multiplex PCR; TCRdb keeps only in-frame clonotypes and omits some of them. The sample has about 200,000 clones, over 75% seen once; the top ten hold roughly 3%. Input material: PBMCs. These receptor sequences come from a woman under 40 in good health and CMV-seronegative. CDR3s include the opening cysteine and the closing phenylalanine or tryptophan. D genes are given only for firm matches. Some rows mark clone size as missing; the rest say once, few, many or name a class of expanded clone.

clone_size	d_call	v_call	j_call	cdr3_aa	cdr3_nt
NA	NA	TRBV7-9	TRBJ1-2	CASSAARREVDYGYTF	TGTGCCAGCAGCGCGGCCCGTAGGGAGGTCGACTATGGCTACACCTTC
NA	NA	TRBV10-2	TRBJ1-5	CASSDFANGGQPQHF	TGCGCCAGCAGTGACTTCGCTAACGGAGGTCAGCCCCAGCATTTT
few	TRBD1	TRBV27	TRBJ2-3	CASSLWTGSDTQYF	TGTGCCAGCAGTTTATGGACAGGGTCAGATACGCAGTATTTT
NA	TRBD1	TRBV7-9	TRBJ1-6	CASSSKGQNSPLHF	TGTGCCAGCAGCTCTAAGGGACAGAACTCACCCCTCCACTTT
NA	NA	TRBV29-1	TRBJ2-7	CSAQGQPGTYEQYF	TGCAGCGCGCAGGGACAACCGGGGACCTACGAGCAGTACTTC
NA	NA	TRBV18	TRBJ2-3	CASSPPTGVLPAPTDTQYF	TGTGCCAGCTCACCACCAACAGGCGTACTCCCAGCCCCCACAGATACGCAGTATTTT
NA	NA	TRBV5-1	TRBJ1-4	CASRQDYSATNEKLFF	TGCGCCAGCAGGCAGGACTATTCTGCAACTAATGAAAAACTGTTTTTT
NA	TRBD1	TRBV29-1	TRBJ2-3	CSDRQGPQDTQYF	TGCAGCGACCGACAGGGGCCTCAGGATACGCAGTATTTT
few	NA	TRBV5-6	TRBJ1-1	CASSLRRMNTEAFF	TGTGCCAGCAGCTTGAGGCGGATGAACACTGAAGCTTTCTTT
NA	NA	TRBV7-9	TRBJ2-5	CASSTRKYQETQYF	TGTGCCAGCAGCACCAGGAAGTACCAAGAGACCCAGTACTTC
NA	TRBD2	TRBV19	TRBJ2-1	CASSISQRGGSEQFF	TGTGCCAGTAGTATCTCCCAGCGGGGCGGGTCAGAGCAGTTCTTC
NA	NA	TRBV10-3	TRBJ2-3	CAIRTGSTDTQYF	TGTGCCATCAGGACGGGGAGCACAGATACGCAGTATTTT
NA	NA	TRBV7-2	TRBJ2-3	CASSPPGGGSSSDTQYF	TGTGCCAGCAGCCCTCCCGGGGGCGGGAGTTCCTCAGATACGCAGTATTTT
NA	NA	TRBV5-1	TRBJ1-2	CASSLVTVVDSYGYTF	TGCGCCAGCAGCTTGGTCACCGTTGTCGATAGCTATGGCTACACCTTC
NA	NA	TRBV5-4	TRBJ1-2	CASSLGAGGYTF	TGTGCCAGCAGCTTGGGAGCAGGCGGCTACACCTTC
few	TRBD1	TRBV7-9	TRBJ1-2	CASRSGTGAWGGYGYTF	TGTGCCAGCAGGAGCGGGACAGGGGCCTGGGGGGGCTATGGCTACACCTTC
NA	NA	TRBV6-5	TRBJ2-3	CASSRSGSFTDTQYF	TGTGCCAGCAGCCGAAGCGGGTCCTTCACAGATACGCAGTATTTT
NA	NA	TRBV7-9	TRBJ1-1	CASSQTRGGTEAFF	TGTGCCAGCAGCCAAACGCGGGGAGGCACTGAAGCTTTCTTT
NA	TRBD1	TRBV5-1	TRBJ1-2	CASSLRQGDYGYTF	TGCGCCAGCAGCCTCCGACAGGGGGACTATGGCTACACCTTC
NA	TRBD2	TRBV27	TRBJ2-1	CASSSAGAYYNEQFF	TGTGCCAGCAGTTCAGCGGGGGCCTATTACAATGAGCAGTTCTTC
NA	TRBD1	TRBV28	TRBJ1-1	CASRPRGQGITEAFF	TGTGCCAGCAGACCTAGGGGACAGGGGATCACTGAAGCTTTCTTT
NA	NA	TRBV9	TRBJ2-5	CASSVFGGLGTQYF	TGTGCCAGCAGCGTATTCGGGGGGCTGGGGACCCAGTACTTC
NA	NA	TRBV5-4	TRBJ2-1	CASSLVRGEQFF	TGTGCCAGCAGTCTGGTACGGGGTGAGCAGTTCTTC
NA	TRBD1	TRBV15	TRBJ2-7	CATSSDRGYFSEQYF	TGTGCCACCAGCAGTGACAGGGGCTACTTCTCCGAGCAGTACTTC
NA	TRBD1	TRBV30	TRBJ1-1	CAWIRWSGQGNTEAFF	TGTGCCTGGATTCGCTGGTCGGGACAGGGAAACACTGAAGCTTTCTTT
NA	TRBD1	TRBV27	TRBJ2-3	CASSLSRQGPGDTQYF	TGTGCCAGCAGTTTATCAAGACAGGGCCCGGGAGATACGCAGTATTTT
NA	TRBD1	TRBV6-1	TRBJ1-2	CATIMDRGWFGYTF	TGTGCCACCATAATGGACAGGGGTTGGTTTGGCTACACCTTC
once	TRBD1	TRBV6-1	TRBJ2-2	CASSWTGITGELFF	TGTGCCAGCAGCTGGACAGGGATCACCGGGGAGCTGTTTTTT
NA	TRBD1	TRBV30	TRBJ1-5	CAWSVLQGKSNQPQHF	TGTGCCTGGAGTGTATTACAGGGGAAGAGCAATCAGCCCCAGCATTTT
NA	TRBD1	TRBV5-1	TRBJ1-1	CASSLVTGGDTEAFF	TGCGCCAGCAGCTTGGTGACAGGGGGGGACACTGAAGCTTTCTTT
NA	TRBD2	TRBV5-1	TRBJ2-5	CASSFLSGRAQETQYF	TGCGCCAGCAGCTTTCTCAGCGGGAGGGCCCAAGAGACCCAGTACTTC
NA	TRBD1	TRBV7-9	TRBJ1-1	CASSTLTGGHTEAFF	TGTGCCAGCAGCACCCTCACAGGGGGCCACACTGAAGCTTTCTTT
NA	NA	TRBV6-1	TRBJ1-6	CASSEADTYNSPLHF	TGTGCCAGCAGTGAAGCCGACACGTATAATTCACCCCTCCACTTT
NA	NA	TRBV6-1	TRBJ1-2	CASSDVAGLSYGYTF	TGTGCCAGCAGTGATGTTGCGGGGCTAAGCTATGGCTACACCTTC
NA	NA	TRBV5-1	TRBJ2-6	CASRPGVAGANVLTF	TGCGCCAGCCGGCCGGGAGTGGCTGGGGCCAACGTCCTGACTTTC
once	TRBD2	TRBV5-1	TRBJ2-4	CASSPGLGEVKNIQYF	TGCGCCAGCAGCCCCGGACTAGGTGAAGTCAAAAACATTCAGTACTTC
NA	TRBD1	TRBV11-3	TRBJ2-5	CASSLVQGAGTQYF	TGTGCCAGCAGCTTAGTACAGGGGGCGGGGACCCAGTACTTC
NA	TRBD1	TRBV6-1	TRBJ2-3	CASSERGRSAKYHTDTQYF	TGTGCCAGCAGTGAAAGGGGGCGAAGCGCCAAGTACCACACAGATACGCAGTATTTT
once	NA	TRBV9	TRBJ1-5	CASSVAGNQPQHF	TGTGCCAGCAGCGTAGCAGGGAATCAGCCCCAGCATTTT
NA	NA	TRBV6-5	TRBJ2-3	CASSYSRATDTQYF	TGTGCCAGCAGTTACTCGAGGGCCACAGATACGCAGTATTTT
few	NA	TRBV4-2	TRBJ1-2	CASLQHGETNYGYTF	TGTGCCAGCCTCCAGCACGGGGAAACTAACTATGGCTACACCTTC
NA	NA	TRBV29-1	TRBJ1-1	CSVAFRGGPEAFF	TGCAGCGTGGCCTTCCGTGGGGGCCCTGAAGCTTTCTTT
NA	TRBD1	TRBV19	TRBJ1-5	CASSIQGAGWNQPQHF	TGTGCCAGTAGTATTCAGGGGGCAGGTTGGAATCAGCCCCAGCATTTT
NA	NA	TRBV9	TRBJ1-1	CASSPSGSGGTEAFF	TGTGCCAGCAGCCCCTCGGGCAGCGGGGGCACTGAAGCTTTCTTT
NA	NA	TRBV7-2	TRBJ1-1	CASSPPPGEAFF	TGCGCCAGCAGCCCTCCGCCGGGGGAAGCTTTCTTT
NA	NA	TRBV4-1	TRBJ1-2	CASSQDPRGYGYTF	TGCGCCAGCAGCCAAGACCCGCGGGGCTATGGCTACACCTTC
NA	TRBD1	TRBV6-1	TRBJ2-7	CASSVSGGYYEQYF	TGTGCCAGCAGTGTGTCAGGGGGCTATTACGAGCAGTACTTC
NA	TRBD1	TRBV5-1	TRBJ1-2	CASSMDRSYGYTF	TGCGCCAGCAGCATGGACAGGTCCTATGGCTACACCTTC
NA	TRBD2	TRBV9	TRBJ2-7	CASSPTPLGPLAGVEDEQYF	TGTGCCAGCAGCCCCACCCCCCTAGGGCCACTAGCGGGGGTAGAGGACGAGCAGTACTTC